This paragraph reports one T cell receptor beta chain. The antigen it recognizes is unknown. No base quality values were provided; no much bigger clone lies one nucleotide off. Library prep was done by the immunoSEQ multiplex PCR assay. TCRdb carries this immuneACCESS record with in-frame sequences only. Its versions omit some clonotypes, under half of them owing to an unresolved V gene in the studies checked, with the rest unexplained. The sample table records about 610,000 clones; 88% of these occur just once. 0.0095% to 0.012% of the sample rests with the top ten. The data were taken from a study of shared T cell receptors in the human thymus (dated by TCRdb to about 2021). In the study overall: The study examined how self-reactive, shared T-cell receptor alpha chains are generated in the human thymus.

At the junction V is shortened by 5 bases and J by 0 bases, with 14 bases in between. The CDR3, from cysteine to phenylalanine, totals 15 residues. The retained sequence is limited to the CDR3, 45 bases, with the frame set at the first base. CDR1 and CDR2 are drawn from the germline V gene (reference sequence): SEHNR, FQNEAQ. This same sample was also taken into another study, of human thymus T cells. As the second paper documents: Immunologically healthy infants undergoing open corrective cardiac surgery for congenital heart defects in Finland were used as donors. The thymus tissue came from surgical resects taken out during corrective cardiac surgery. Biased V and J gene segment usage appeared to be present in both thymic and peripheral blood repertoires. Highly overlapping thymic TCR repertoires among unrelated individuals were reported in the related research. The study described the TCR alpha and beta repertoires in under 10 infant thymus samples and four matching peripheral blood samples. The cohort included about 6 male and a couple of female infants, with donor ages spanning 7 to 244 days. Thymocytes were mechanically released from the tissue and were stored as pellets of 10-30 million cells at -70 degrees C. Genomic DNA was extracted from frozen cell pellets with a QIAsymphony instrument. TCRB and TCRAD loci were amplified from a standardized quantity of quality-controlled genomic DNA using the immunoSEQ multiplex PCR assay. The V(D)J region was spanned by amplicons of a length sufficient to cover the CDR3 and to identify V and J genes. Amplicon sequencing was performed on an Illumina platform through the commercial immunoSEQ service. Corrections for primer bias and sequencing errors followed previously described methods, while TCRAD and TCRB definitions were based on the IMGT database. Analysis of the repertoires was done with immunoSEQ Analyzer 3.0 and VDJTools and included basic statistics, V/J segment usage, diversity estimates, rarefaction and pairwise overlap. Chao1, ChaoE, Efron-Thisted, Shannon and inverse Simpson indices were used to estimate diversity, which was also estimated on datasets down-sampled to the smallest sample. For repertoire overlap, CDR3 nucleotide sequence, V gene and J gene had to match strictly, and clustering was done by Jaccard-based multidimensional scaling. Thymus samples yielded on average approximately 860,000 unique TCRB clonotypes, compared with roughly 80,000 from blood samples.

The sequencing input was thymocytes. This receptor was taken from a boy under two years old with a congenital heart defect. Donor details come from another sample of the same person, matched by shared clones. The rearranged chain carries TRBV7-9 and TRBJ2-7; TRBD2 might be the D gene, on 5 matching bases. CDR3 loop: CASSAMDGVSYEQYF. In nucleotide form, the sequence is TGTGCCAGCAGCGCCATGGACGGGGTCTCCTACGAGCAGTACTTC.